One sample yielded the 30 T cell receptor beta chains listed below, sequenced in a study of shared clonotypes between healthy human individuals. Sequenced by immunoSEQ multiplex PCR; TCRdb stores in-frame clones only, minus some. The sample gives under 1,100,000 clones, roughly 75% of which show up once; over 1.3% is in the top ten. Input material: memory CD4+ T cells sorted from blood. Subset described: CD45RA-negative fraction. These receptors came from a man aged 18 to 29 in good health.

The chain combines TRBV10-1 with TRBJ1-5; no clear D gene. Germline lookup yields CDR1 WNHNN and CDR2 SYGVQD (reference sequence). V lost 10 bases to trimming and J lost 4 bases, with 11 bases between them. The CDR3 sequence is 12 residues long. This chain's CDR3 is CATGVGNQPQHF. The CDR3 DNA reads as TGCGCCACTGGGGTCGGAAATCAGCCCCAGCATTTT.

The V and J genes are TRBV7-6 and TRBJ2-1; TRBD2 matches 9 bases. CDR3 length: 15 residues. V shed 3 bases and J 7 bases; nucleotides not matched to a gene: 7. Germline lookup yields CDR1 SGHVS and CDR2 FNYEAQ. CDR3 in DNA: TGTGCCAGCAGCTTCGGCGGGAGGGCCAGGAATGAGCAGTTCTTC. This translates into CASSFGGRARNEQFF.

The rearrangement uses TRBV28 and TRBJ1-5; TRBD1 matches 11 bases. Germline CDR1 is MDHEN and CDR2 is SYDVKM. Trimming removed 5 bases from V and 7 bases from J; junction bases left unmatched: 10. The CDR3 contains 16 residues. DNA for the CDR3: TGTGCCAGCAGTAAATCCGGGACAGGGGGAGGGCAGCCCCAGCATTTT. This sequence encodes CASSKSGTGGGQPQHF.

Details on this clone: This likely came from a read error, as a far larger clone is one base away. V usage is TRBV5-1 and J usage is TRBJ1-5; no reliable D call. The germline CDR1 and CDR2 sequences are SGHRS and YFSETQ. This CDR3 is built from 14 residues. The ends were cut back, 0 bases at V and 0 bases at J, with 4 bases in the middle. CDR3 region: CASSLDSSNQPQHF. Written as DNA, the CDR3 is TGCGCCAGCAGCTTGGACAGTAGCAATCAGCCCCAGCATTTT.

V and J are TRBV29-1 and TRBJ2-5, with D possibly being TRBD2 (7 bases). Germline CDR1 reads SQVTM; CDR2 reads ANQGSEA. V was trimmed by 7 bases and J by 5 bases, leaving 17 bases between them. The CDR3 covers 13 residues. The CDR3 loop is CSASGGRGETQYF. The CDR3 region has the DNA TGCAGCGCCTCCGGGGGGCGCGGGGAGACCCAGTACTTC.

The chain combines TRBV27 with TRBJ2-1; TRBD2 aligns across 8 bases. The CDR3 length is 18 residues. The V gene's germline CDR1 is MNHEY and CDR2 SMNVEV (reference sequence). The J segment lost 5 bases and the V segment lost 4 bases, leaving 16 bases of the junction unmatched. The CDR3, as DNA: TGTGCCAGCAGTTGGAGGCCAGGCCGACTAGCGCAGCACAATGAGCAGTTCTTC. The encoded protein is CASSWRPGRLAQHNEQFF.

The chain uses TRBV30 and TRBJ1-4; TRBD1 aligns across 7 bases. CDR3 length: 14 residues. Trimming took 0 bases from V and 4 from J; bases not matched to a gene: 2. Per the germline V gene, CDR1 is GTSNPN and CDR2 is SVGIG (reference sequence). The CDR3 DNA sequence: TGTGCCTGGAGTGTACAGGGGAATAATGAAAAACTGTTTTTT. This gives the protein CAWSVQGNNEKLFF.

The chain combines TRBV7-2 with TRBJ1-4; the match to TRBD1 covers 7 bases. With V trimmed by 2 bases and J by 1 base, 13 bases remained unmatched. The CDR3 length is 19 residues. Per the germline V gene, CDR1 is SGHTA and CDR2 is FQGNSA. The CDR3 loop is CASSLRSPPRQGTNEKLFF. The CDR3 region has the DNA TGTGCCAGCAGCTTACGATCCCCTCCTAGACAGGGAACTAATGAAAAACTGTTTTTT.

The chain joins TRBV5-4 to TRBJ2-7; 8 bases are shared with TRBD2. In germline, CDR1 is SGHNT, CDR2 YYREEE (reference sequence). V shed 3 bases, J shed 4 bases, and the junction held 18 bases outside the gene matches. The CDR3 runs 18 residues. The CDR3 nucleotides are TGTGCCAGCAGCTCCTCACGGGGCGGGGGGCTAAGAGAATACGAGCAGTACTTC. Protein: CASSSSRGGGLREYEQYF.

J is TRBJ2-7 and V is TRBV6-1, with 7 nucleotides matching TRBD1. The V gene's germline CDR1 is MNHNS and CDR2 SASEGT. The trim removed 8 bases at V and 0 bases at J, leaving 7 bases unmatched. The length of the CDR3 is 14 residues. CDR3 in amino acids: CASGLQGSSYEQYF. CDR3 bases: TGTGCCAGCGGCCTACAGGGGAGCTCCTACGAGCAGTACTTC.

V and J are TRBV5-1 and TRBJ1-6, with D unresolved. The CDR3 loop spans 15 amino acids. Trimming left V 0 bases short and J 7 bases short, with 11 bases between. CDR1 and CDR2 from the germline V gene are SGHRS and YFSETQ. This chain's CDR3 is CASSLVQSMNSPLHF. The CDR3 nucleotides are TGCGCCAGCAGCTTGGTCCAGTCGATGAATTCACCCCTCCACTTT.

The CDR3 nucleotides read TGTGCCAGCTCACCGCCGGCCTCTAGCACAGATACGCAGTATTTT. It yields the protein CASSPPASSTDTQYF. This chain connects TRBV18 to TRBJ2-3; D not resolved. CDR3 size: 15 residues. V was pared by 3 bases and J by 0 bases, with 10 bases between. Germline V gene sequence: CDR1 KGHSH, CDR2 LQKENI.

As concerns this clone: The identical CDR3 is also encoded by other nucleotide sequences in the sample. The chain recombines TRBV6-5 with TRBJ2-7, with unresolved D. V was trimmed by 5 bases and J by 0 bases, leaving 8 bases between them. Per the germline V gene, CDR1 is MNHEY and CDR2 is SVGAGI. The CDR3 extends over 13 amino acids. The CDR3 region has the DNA TGTGCCAGCAGTCCCCCTAGCTCCTACGAGCAGTACTTC. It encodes CASSPPSSYEQYF.

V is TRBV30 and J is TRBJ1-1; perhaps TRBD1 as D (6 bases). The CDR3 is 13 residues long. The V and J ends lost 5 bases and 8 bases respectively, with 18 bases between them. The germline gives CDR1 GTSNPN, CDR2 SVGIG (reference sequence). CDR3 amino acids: CAWARGLGVEAFF. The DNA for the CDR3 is TGTGCCTGGGCCCGGGGGCTGGGAGTGGAAGCTTTCTTT.

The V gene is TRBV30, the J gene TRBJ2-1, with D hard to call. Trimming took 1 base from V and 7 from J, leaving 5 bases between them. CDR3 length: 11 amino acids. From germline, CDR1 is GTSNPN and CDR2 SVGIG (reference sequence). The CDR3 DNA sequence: TGTGCCTGGAGTGGTGAGAATGAGCAGTTCTTC. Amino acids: CAWSGENEQFF.

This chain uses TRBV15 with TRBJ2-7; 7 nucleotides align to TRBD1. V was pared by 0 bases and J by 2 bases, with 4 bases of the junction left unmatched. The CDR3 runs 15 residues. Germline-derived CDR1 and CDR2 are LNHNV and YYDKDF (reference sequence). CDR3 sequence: CATSRDRGYTYEQYF. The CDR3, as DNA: TGTGCCACCAGCAGAGACAGGGGGTATACCTACGAGCAGTACTTC.

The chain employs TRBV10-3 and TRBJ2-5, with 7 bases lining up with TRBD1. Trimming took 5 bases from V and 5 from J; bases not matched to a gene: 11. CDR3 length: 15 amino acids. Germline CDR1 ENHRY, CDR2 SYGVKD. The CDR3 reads CAISSFQGRGETQYF. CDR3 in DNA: TGTGCCATCAGTTCCTTCCAGGGCAGGGGGGAGACCCAGTACTTC.

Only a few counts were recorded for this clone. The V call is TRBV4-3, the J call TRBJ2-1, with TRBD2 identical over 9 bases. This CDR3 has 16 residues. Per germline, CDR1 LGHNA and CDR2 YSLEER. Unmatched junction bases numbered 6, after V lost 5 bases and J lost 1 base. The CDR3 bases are TGCGCCAGCAGCTACTATAGCGGGAGTTCCTACAATGAGCAGTTCTTC. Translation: CASSYYSGSSYNEQFF.

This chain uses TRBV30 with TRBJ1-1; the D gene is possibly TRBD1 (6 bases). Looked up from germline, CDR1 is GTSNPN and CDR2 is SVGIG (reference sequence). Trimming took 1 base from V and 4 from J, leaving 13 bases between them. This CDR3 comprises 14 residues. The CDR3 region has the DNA TGTGCCTGGAGTGCCCTCCAGGGGAGCACTGAAGCTTTCTTT. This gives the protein CAWSALQGSTEAFF.

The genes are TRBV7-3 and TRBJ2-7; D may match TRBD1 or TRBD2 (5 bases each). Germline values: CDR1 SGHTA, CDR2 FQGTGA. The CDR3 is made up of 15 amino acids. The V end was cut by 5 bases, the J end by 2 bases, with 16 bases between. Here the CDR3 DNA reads TGTGCCAGCAGCCCCGGGGCAGGAACGACCTACGAGCAGTACTTC. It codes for CASSPGAGTTYEQYF. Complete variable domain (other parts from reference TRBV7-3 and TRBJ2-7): GAGVSQTPSNKVTEKGKYVELRCDPISGHTALYWYRQSLGQGPEFLIYFQGTGAADDSGLPNDRFFAVRPEGSVSTLKIQRTERGDSAVYLCASSPGAGTTYEQYFGPGTRLTVT.

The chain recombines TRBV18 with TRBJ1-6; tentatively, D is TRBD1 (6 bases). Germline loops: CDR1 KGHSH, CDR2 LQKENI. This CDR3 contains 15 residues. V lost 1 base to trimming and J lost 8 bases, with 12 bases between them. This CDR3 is CASSPRTGSDSPLHF. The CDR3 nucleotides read TGTGCCAGCTCACCACGTACAGGGTCGGATTCACCCCTCCACTTT.

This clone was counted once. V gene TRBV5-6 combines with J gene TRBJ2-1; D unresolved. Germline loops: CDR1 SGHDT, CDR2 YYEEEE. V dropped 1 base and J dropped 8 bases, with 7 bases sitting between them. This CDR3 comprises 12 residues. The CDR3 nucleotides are TGTGCCAGCAGCTTGTCCCAGTATGAGCAGTTCTTC. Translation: CASSLSQYEQFF.

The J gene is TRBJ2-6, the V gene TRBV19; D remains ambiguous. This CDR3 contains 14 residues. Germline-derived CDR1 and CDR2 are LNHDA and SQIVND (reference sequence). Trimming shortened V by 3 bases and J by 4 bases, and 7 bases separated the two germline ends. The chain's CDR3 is CASSILMGANVLTF. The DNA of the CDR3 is TGTGCCAGTAGTATTCTAATGGGGGCCAACGTCCTGACTTTC.

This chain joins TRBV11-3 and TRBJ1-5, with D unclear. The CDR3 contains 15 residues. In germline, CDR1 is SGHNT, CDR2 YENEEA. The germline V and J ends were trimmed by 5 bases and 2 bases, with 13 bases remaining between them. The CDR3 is CASSPRAAGNQPQHF. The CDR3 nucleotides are TGTGCCAGCAGCCCCCGGGCGGCAGGCAATCAGCCCCAGCATTTT.

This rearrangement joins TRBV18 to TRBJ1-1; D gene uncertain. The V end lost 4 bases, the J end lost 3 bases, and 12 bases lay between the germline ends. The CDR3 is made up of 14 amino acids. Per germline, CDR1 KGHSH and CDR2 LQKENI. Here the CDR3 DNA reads TGTGCCAGCTCACGAAAAGTGGGCGACACTGAAGCTTTCTTT. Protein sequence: CASSRKVGDTEAFF.

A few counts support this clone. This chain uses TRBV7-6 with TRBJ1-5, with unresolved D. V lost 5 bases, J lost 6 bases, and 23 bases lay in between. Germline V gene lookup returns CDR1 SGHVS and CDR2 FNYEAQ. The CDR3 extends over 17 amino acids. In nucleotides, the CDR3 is TGTGCCAGCAGCGCCGTACCGGGCCCGAGATATGGTCAGCCCCAGCATTTT. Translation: CASSAVPGPRYGQPQHF.

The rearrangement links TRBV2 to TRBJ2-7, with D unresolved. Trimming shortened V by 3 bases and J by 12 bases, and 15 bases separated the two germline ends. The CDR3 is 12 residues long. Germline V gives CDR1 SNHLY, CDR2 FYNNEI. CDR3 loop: CASSDGTLSRYF. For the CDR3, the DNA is TGTGCCAGCAGTGATGGTACTCTGTCTCGGTACTTC.

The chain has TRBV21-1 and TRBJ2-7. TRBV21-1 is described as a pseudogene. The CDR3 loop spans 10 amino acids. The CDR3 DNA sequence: TGTGCGTCCAGTAGCCGGGGCTATTGTTTT. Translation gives CASSSRGYCF.

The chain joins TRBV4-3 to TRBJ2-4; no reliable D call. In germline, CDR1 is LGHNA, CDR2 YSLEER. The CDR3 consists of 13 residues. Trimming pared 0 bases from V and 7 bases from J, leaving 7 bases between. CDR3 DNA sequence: TGCGCCAGCAGCCAAGACGCGGATAACATTCAGTACTTC. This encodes CASSQDADNIQYF.

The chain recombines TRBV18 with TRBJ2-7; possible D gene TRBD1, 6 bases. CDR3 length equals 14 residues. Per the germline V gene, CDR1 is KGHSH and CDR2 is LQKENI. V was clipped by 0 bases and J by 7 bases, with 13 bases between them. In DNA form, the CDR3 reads TGTGCCAGCTCACCACCGCTGGGGGCGGAAGAGCAGTACTTC. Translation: CASSPPLGAEEQYF.